The clone carrying this T cell receptor beta chain turned up a few times. No antigen is known for it. The sample originates from a study of vaccination and CD4 T cells after COVID-19. Described treatment: approximately 10-day PBMC culture with coronavirus spike peptide pools or control peptides (ViraFEST assay). Sequenced with the Oncomine TCR Beta short-read assay was DNA taken from cultured CD4+ T cells. Via MiXCR, TCRdb re-called the PCR reads, giving one row per CDR3 protein. This table holds over 7,500 distinct CDR3 sequences, under 30% found once. Germline V gene data show CDR1 as MDHEN and CDR2 as SYDVKM. The CDR3 sequence is 13 residues long. Trimming left V 5 bases short and J 7 bases short, with 14 bases between.

The chain uses TRBV28 and TRBJ1-2; D remains ambiguous. Sequencing was performed on CD4+ T cells from blood, cultured in vitro, taken after SARS-CoV-2 vaccination. The receptor's source is a human donor who had recovered from COVID-19. The CDR3 DNA reads as TGTGCCAGCAGTATGGATCGGCCGGGTGGCTACACCTTC. Translating it yields CASSMDRPGGYTF.